This T cell receptor beta chain was recovered during a study of chemoradiotherapy in HPV16-positive cancers (dated by TCRdb to the early 2020s). The study in broad terms: Using functional T-cell assays on cells from two HPV16-positive patients, the researchers defined candidate HPV-specific T-cell clones and common TCR motifs. Whether T-cell immunity against the HPV oncoproteins E6 and E7 changes during chemoradiotherapy and whether survival is affected by this immunity were examined in the study. The candidate HPV-specific TCRs and motifs were subsequently tracked in TCR repertoires obtained from 70 to 95 patients with HPV-related cancers.

Details on this clone: Its target antigen remains unknown. Nothing much larger sits one base from this clone, and base qualities are not available.

The library was made by the immunoSEQ multiplex PCR assay. In TCRdb, the immuneACCESS table is reduced to in-frame sequences with V and J assigned. These tables do not hold every clone; where another copy was compared, an unresolved V gene accounts for under half, and the others remain unexplained. Across this sample there are approximately 29,000 clones, with over 65% seen only once. The ten largest clones represent about 6% of the sample. The study at large found these results: The survival association was reported for HPV16-positive patients, and the functional definition of HPV-specific T cells was derived from only a couple of HPV16-positive patients. Expansion of candidate HPV-specific clones and E7-related TCR motifs was observed in the tumor microenvironment during treatment, whereas no such expansion was observed for non-HPV-specific T cells. In HPV16-positive patients, expansion of HPV-responsive T cells during chemoradiotherapy was found to be associated with improved recurrence-free survival.

Repertoires were sampled multiple times during chemoradiotherapy, which allowed clonal expansion in the tumor microenvironment to be followed. This material consisted of blood, taken from a patient who underwent chemoradiotherapy. This clonotype was obtained from a human donor with HPV-associated anogenital cancer.

The CDR3 amino acid sequence is: CASSIEGANSPLHF. The nucleotides read TGTGCCAGTAGTATTGAGGGGGCTAATTCACCCCTCCACTTT. This sequence uses TRBV19 and TRBJ1-6, and 7 junctional nucleotides match TRBD1. The CDR3 contains 14 residues, cysteine and phenylalanine counted. Of the read, only the CDR3 DNA is kept; its 42 bases are in frame from base 1. V has 3 bases trimmed and J has 6 bases trimmed; junction bases matching no gene number 2. The germline V gene (reference sequence) provides CDR1 LNHDA and CDR2 SQIVND.